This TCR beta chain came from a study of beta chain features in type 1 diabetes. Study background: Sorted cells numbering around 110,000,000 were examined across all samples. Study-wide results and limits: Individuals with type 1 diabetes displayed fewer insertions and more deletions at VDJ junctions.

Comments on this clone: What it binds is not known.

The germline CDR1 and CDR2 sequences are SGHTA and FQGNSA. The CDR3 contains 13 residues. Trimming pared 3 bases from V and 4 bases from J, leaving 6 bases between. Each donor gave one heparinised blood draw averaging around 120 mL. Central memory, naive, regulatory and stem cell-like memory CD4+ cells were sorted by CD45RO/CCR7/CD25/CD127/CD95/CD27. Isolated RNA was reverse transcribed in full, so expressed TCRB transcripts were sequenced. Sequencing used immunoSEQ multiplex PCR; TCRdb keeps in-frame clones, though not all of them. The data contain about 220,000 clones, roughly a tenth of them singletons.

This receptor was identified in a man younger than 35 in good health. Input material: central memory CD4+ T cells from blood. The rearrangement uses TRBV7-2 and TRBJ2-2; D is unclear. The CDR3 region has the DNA TGTGCCAGCAGCTTCCTTCGCACCGGGGAGCTGTTTTTT. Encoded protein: CASSFLRTGELFF.